The clone carrying this T cell receptor beta chain was observed a few times. Germline V gene lookup returns CDR1 MNHEY and CDR2 SMNVEV (reference sequence). Germline trimming cut 0 bases from V and 15 bases from J; bases unmatched to any gene: 8. The CDR3 covers 13 residues. This sample was included in a study of shared clonotypes between healthy human individuals. This table comes from immunoSEQ multiplex PCR, and its TCRdb copy is limited to in-frame clones, with some not included. This table holds around 1.1 million clones, 60% to 85% found once. The sequenced material came from memory CD4+ T cells from PBMCs. Subset meaning: CD45RA-negative fraction. The TCR sequence derives from a man aged 18 to 29 in good health. Some clones in this sample may be carry-over from other donors' samples. The V and J genes are TRBV27 and TRBJ2-1; the match to TRBD2 covers 7 bases. CDR3 in amino acids: CASSLSLAGAPFF. CDR3 DNA sequence: TGTGCCAGCAGTTTATCGCTGGCGGGAGCCCCGTTCTTC.